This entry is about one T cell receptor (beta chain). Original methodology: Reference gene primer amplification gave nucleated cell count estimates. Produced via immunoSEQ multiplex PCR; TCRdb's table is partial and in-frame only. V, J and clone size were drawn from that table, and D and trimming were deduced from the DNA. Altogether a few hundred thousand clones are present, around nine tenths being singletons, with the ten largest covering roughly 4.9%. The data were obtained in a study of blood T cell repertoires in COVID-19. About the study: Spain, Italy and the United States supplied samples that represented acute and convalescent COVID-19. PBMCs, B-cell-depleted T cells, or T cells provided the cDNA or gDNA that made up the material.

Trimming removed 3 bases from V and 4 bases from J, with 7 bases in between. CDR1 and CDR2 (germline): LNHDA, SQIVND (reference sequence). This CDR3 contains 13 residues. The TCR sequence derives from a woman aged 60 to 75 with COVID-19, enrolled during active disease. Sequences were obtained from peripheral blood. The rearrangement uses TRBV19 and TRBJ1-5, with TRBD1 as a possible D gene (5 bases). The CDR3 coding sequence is TGTGCCAGTAGTATTTCAGGGAATCAGCCCCAGCATTTT. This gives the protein CASSISGNQPQHF.